These 6 T cell receptor beta chains originate from one sample sequenced in a study of cytomegalovirus exposure and HLA in healthy donors. 60 Vbeta and 13 Jbeta primers were used in PCR. TCRdb's table, derived via immunoSEQ multiplex PCR, lists solely in-frame clones and lacks some. The table shows 200,000 to 250,000 clones, with about 80% occurring only once. The material sequenced was PBMCs. These TCRs come from a woman between 40 and 50 years old in good health and CMV-seropositive.

The chain joins TRBV19 to TRBJ1-1; D possibly corresponds to TRBD1 (5 bases). V shed 4 bases and J shed 11 bases, with 17 bases lying between them. The CDR3 loop spans 13 amino acids. Germline CDR1 reads LNHDA; CDR2 reads SQIVND (reference sequence). For the CDR3, the DNA is TGTGCCAGTAGTACGGACAAGTGGTCTTGGGCTTTCTTT. Its translation: CASSTDKWSWAFF.

This clone was counted only a few times. The chain combines TRBV9 with TRBJ2-1; TRBD2 aligns across 8 bases. The CDR3 is made up of 16 amino acids. Trimming at V came to 0 bases and at J to 0 bases, leaving 2 bases not matched to a gene. Germline V gene data show CDR1 as SGDLS and CDR2 as YYNGEE. This CDR3 reads CASSVVAGGSYNEQFF. DNA for the CDR3: TGTGCCAGCAGCGTAGTTGCGGGGGGCTCCTACAATGAGCAGTTCTTC. The variable domain in full, with the rest retrieved from reference TRBV9 and TRBJ2-1, is DSGVTQTPKHLITATGQRVTLRCSPRSGDLSVYWYQQSLDQGLQFLIQYYNGEERAKGNILERFSAQQFPDLHSELNLSSLELGDSALYFCASSVVAGGSYNEQFFGPGTRLTVL.

The chain uses TRBV9 and TRBJ2-3, with TRBD2 matching 8 bases. J was trimmed by 6 bases and V by 0 bases; bases with no gene match: 6. Germline-derived CDR1 and CDR2 are SGDLS and YYNGEE. This CDR3 has 15 residues. CDR3 DNA: TGTGCCAGCAGCGTAGGAGCGGGAGTTGGTGATACGCAGTATTTT. This codes for CASSVGAGVGDTQYF.

The gene calls are TRBV10-1 and TRBJ2-5, with D possibly TRBD2 on 6 matching bases. The CDR3 loop spans 13 amino acids. Germline V lookup: CDR1 WNHNN, CDR2 SYGVQD (reference sequence). Trimming removed 4 bases from V and 4 bases from J, with 10 bases in between. CDR3 in amino acids: CASSAGEVETQYF. The CDR3 nucleotides are TGCGCCAGCAGTGCTGGGGAGGTAGAGACCCAGTACTTC.

This rearrangement joins TRBV18 to TRBJ1-2, with 8 bases identical to TRBD1. After removal of 6 bases from V and 2 bases from J, the junction contained 5 bases not matched to a gene. The CDR3 covers 14 residues. CDR1 is KGHSH and CDR2 is LQKENI in the germline V gene. CDR3: CASSLDRGNYGYTF. CDR3 DNA: TGTGCCAGCTCCCTAGACAGGGGCAACTATGGCTACACCTTC.

CDR3: CASSLDGTGDQPQHF. The CDR3 nucleotides read TGCGCCAGCAGCTTGGATGGGACAGGGGATCAGCCCCAGCATTTT. The V and J genes are TRBV5-1 and TRBJ1-5; 10 nucleotides line up with TRBD1. CDR1 SGHRS and CDR2 YFSETQ come from the germline V gene. V was clipped by 0 bases and J by 5 bases; unmatched bases: 2. The CDR3 spans 15 residues.